This record concerns one TCR beta chain sequence. Its cognate antigen has yet to be identified. Base qualities are missing; no much larger clone stands one base away. Each collaborating institution followed its own protocols to collect whole blood in K2EDTA tubes. For TCRbeta analysis, collaborators shipped samples in one of three forms: frozen whole blood, isolated PBMCs, or DNA extracted from either of those sample types. The sample belongs to a study of blood T cell repertoires in COVID-19 (dated by TCRdb to 2018 to 2021). Notes on the research overall: The collaborator samples originated in the United States, Italy and Spain and spanned the acute and convalescent phases of COVID-19. The prospective study material was composed of cDNA or gDNA derived from T cells, B-cell-depleted T cells, or PBMCs. Where available, HLA class I and class II types were taken from metadata supplied by the sample provider and were not determined by assay-based typing. Nearly every sample came with metadata listing a de-identified subject ID, COVID-19 status, age in years and sex. Samples came from the ongoing ImmuneRACE study (first 160 participants) plus 1,254 subjects from 6 global collaborators. The repertoires were released in a freely available public database meant as a resource for research on the immune response to SARS-CoV-2. Deeply sampled blood TCRbeta repertoires from subjects exposed to, actively infected with, or recovered from COVID-19 were included in the dataset. Overall study results and their limits: The amount of clinical and demographic metadata varied by source and participant and was provided uncurated.

Based on the germline V gene, the CDR1 and CDR2 sequences are SGHRS and YFSETQ. The CDR3 numbers 15 residues from cysteine through phenylalanine. This entry keeps only the CDR3 DNA: 45 bases, framed from base 1. V is pared back by 4 bases and J by 0 bases, with 12 bases lying between the germline termini. TCRbeta CDR3 regions were amplified from genomic DNA using the immunoSEQ Assay, a bias-controlled multiplex PCR. The study's processing was this. The number of nucleated cells in each sample was estimated by amplification of reference gene primers within the assay. To quantify the absolute abundance of each unique TCRbeta CDR3 rearrangement, sequence reads were collapsed and filtered. For each sample, productive Simpson clonality was calculated by taking the square root of Simpson's diversity index across productive rearrangements. TCRdb carries this immuneACCESS record with in-frame sequences only. Its versions omit some clonotypes, under half of them owing to an unresolved V gene in the studies checked, with the rest unexplained. Clone size and V and J calls were adopted from that table, with D and trimming inferred from the DNA. The table for this sample lists around 450,000 clones; around 89% of them were counted only once. The top ten clonotypes cover around 4.4% of the sample.

The specimen sequenced was peripheral blood. The rearrangement joined TRBV5-1 to TRBJ2-3; a tentative D call is TRBD1 (6 bases match). The source is a woman aged 25 to 45 with acute or convalescent COVID-19. The sequenced DNA is TGCGCCAGCAGCCCGATGGGGGCTAGCACAGATACGCAGTATTTT. This codes for CASSPMGASTDTQYF.